This T cell receptor beta chain was sequenced for a study of CD8+ T cells in alopecia areata. Notes on the study in general: Besides other cells, scalp samples also yield sequences of resident alphabeta T cells from normal skin. Relative to normal scalp, lesional scalp, especially alopecia totalis/universalis, showed higher clonality. In patients, TCRs were shared less clearly than in mice, and HLA may possibly be involved.

Cell sorting was applied to PBMCs, and CD4+ and CD8+ T cells were collected. It was cDNA, reverse transcribed from extracted RNA, that served as the sequencing template. Generated by immunoSEQ multiplex PCR, the TCRdb table keeps only in-frame clones and is missing some. The repertoire includes more than 100,000 clones, around 60% of them detected once, and 8.8% sits in the top ten. Note on this clone: No antigen is known for it.

The specimen sequenced was CD4+ T cells sorted from blood. The clonotype was recovered from a human donor in good health.

This chain's CDR3 is CASSLSQGFSYNEQFF. Written as DNA, the CDR3 is TGTGCCAGCAGCTTATCGCAGGGATTCTCCTACAATGAGCAGTTCTTC. This chain joins TRBV7-9 and TRBJ2-1; a possible D gene is TRBD1 (5 bases). Trimming cost V 2 bases and J 0 bases, with 11 bases left between them. This CDR3 is 16 amino acids long. The V gene's germline CDR1 is SEHNR and CDR2 FQNEAQ (reference sequence).